The TCR beta chain described here comes from a study of blood T cells in healthy people across ages. Overall study: Per two T cells, template switching captured roughly one barcoded beta molecule.

A second PCR, run for 7 to 11 cycles, used a sample-barcoded 5' primer plus a J-beta primer mix. Tagging of each cDNA molecule was performed by a template-switch adaptor with 12 random nucleotides. Samples each returned at least 3 million CDR3-containing paired-end reads. One entry per CDR3 protein results from TCRdb running MiXCR on the 5' RACE reads. The sample holds some 780,000 distinct CDR3 sequences, approximately 53% seen once. This clonotype appeared a few times. The germline V gene has CDR1 SGHTA and CDR2 FQGNSA. Trimming cost V 3 bases and J 6 bases; bases outside gene matches: 7. CDR3 size: 15 residues.

This clonotype was obtained from a man in his forties in good health. The chain carries TRBV7-2 and TRBJ2-1; 8 nucleotides align to TRBD1. The specimen sequenced was blood. The DNA of the CDR3 is TGTGCCAGCAGCTTTACAGGGGGAAGTGGCAATGAGCAGTTCTTC. Translating it yields CASSFTGGSGNEQFF. Combining the CDR3 with reference TRBV7-2 and TRBJ2-1 gives the whole variable domain GAGVSQSPSNKVTEKGKDVELRCDPISGHTALYWYRQSLGQGLEFLIYFQGNSAPDKSGLPSDRFSAERTGGSVSTLTIQRTQQEDSAVYLCASSFTGGSGNEQFFGPGTRLTVL.